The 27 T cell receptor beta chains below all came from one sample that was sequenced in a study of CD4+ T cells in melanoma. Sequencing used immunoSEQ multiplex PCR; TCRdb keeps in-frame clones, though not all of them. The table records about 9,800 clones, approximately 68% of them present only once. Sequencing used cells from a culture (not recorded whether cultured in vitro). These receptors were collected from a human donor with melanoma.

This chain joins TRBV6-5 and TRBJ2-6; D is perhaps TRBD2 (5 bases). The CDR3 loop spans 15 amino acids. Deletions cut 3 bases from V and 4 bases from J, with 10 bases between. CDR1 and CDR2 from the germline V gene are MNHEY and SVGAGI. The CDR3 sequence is CASSYRGSGANVLTF. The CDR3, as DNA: TGTGCCAGCAGTTATCGAGGGTCCGGGGCCAACGTCCTGACTTTC.

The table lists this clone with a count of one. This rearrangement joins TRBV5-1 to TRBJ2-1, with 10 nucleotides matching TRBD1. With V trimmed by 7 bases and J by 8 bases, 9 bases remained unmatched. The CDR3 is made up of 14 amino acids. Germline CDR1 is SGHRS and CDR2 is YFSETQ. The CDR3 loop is CASSPGTGVDEQFF. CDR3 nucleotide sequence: TGCGCCAGCTCCCCCGGGACAGGGGTCGATGAGCAGTTCTTC.

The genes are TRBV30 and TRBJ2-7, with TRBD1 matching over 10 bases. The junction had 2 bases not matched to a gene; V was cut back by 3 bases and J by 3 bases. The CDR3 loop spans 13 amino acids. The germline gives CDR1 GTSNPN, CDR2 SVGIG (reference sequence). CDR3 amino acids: CAWRGTGVYEQYF. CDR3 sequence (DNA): TGTGCCTGGAGGGGGACAGGGGTCTACGAGCAGTACTTC.

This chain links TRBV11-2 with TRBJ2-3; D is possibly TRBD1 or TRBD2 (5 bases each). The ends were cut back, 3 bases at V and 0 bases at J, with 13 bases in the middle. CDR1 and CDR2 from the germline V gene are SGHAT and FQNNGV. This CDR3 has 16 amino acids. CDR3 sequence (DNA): TGTGCCAGCAGCTTCGGTGAGGGGAAAAGCACAGATACGCAGTATTTT. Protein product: CASSFGEGKSTDTQYF.

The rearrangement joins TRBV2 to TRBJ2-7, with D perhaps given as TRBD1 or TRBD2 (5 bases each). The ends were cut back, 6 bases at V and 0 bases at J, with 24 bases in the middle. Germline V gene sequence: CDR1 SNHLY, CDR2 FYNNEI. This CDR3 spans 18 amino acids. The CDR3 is CASRKGRFPQTASYEQYF. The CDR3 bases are TGTGCCAGCAGGAAGGGACGGTTTCCCCAAACCGCCTCCTACGAGCAGTACTTC. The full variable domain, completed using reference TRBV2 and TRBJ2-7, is EPEVTQTPSHQVTQMGQEVILRCVPISNHLYFYWYRQILGQKVEFLVSFYNNEISEKSEIFDDQFSVERPDGSNFTLKIRSTKLEDSAMYFCASRKGRFPQTASYEQYFGPGTRLTVT.

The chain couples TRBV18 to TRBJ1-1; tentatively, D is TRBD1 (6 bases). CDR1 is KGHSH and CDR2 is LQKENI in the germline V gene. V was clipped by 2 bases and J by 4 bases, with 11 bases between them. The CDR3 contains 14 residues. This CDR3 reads CASSPAGGLTEAFF. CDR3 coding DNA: TGTGCCAGCTCACCAGCCGGGGGCCTCACTGAAGCTTTCTTT.

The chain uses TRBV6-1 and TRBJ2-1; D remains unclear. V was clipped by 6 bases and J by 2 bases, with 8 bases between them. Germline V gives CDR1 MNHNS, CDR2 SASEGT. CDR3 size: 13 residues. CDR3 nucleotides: TGTGCCAGCAGCGGTTTTACCTACAATGAGCAGTTCTTC. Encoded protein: CASSGFTYNEQFF.

The CDR3 sequence is CASSLGAGGPNEQFF. The DNA for the CDR3 is TGTGCCAGCAGCTTAGGGGCGGGGGGGCCAAATGAGCAGTTCTTC. V gene TRBV6-4 combines with J gene TRBJ2-1, with TRBD2 identical over 9 bases. V lost 6 bases and J lost 7; bases outside the gene matches: 10. Germline V CDR1 and CDR2: MRHNA, SNTAGT. This CDR3 is 15 amino acids long.

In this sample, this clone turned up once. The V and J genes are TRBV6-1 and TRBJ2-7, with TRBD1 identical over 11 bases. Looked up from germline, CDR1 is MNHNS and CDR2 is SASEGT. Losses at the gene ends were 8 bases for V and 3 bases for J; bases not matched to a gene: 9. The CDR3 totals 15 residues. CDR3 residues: CASSIAGTGGYEQYF. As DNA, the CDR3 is TGTGCCAGCTCAATAGCCGGGACAGGGGGCTACGAGCAGTACTTC.

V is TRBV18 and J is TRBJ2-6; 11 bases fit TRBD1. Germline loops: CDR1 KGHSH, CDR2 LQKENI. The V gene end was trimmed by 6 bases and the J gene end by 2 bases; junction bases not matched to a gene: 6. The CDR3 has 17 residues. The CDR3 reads CASSPGQGGTGANVLTF. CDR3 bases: TGTGCCAGCTCCCCGGGACAGGGGGGCACTGGGGCCAACGTCCTGACTTTC.

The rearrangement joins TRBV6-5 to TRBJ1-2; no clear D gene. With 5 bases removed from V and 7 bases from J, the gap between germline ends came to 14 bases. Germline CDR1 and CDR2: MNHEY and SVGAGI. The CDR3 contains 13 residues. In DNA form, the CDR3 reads TGTGCCAGCAGTGGGCTGATGGGAGGTGGCTACACCTTC. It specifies CASSGLMGGGYTF.

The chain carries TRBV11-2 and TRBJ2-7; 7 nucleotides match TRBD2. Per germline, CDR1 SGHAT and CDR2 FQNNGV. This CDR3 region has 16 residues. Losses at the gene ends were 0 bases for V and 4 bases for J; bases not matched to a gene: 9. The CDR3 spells CASSLEIGLVQYEQYF. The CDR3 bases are TGTGCCAGCAGCTTAGAAATTGGACTAGTTCAGTACGAGCAGTACTTC.

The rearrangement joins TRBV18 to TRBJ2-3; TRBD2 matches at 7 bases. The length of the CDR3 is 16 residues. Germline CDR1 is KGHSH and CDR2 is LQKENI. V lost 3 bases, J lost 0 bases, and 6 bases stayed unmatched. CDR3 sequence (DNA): TGTGCCAGCTCACCTTTCCGCGGGGGTAGCACAGATACGCAGTATTTT. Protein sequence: CASSPFRGGSTDTQYF.

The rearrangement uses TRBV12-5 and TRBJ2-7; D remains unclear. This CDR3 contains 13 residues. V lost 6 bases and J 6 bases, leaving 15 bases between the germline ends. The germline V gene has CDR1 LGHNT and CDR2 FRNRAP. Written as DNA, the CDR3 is TGTGCTAGTGGCCCTTCCCGCTGGGCCGAGCAGTACTTC. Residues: CASGPSRWAEQYF.

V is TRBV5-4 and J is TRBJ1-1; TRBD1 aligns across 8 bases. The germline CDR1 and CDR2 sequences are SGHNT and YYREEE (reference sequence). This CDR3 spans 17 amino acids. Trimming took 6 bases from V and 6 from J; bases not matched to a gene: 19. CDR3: CASNGGPGGGGESEAFF. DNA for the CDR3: TGTGCCAGCAACGGGGGACCAGGGGGCGGGGGTGAATCTGAAGCTTTCTTT.

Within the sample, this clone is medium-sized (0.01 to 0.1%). The CDR3 DNA is TGCGCCAGCAGTGCGGGTGAGGGACAGCCCCAGCATTTT. The encoded protein is CASSAGEGQPQHF. The chain has TRBV10-2 and TRBJ1-5; D gene ambiguous. The CDR3 length is 13 residues. Germline V gene data show CDR1 as WSHSY and CDR2 as SAAADI. Trimming left V 4 bases short and J 7 bases short, with 11 bases between.

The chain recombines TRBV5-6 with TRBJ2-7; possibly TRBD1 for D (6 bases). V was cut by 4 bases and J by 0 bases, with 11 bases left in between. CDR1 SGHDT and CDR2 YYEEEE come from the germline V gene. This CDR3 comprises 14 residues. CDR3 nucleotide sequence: TGTGCCAGCAGCCGGGACACTTACTCCTACGAGCAGTACTTC. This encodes CASSRDTYSYEQYF.

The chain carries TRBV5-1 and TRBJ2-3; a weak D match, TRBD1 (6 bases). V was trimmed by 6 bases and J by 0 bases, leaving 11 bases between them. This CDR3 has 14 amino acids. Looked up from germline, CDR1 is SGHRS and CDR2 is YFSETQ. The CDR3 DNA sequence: TGCGCCAGCAACCGAGGGGGTAGCACAGATACGCAGTATTTT. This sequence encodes CASNRGGSTDTQYF.

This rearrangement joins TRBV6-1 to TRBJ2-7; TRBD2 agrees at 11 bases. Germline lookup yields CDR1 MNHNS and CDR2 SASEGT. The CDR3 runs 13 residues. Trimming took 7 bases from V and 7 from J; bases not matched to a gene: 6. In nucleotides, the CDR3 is TGTGCCAGCAAGACTAGCGGGGCGGGAGAGCAGTACTTC. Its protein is CASKTSGAGEQYF.

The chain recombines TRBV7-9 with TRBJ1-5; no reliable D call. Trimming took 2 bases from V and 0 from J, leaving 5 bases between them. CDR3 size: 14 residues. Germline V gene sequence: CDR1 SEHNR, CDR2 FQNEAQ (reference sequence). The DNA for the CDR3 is TGTGCCAGCAGCTTACAGGATAGCAATCAGCCCCAGCATTTT. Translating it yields CASSLQDSNQPQHF. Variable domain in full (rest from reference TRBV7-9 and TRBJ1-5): DTGVSQNPRHKITKRGQNVTFRCDPISEHNRLYWYRQTLGQGPEFLTYFQNEAQLEKSRLLSDRFSAERPKGSFSTLEIQRTEQGDSAMYLCASSLQDSNQPQHFGDGTRLSIL.

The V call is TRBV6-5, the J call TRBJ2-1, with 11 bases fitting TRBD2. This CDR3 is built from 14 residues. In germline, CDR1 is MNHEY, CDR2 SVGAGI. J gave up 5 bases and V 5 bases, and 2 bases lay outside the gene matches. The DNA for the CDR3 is TGTGCCAGCAGTAGACTAGCGGGGAACAATGAGCAGTTCTTC. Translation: CASSRLAGNNEQFF.

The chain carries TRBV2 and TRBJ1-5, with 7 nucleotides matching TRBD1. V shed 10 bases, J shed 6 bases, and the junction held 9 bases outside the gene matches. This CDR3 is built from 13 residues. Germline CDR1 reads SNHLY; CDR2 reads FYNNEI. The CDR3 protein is CATGTEYFQPQHF. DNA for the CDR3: TGTGCCACAGGGACAGAATACTTTCAGCCCCAGCATTTT.

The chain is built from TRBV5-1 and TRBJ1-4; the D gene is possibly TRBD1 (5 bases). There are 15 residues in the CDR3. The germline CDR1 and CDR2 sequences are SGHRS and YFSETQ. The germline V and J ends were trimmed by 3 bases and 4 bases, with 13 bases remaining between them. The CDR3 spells CASSSSGDYNEKLFF. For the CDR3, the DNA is TGCGCCAGCAGCTCCTCGGGGGACTATAATGAAAAACTGTTTTTT.

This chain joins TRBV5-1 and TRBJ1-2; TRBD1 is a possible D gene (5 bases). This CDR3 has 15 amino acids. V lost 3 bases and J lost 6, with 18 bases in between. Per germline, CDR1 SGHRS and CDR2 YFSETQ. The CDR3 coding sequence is TGCGCCAGCAGCTCCCACAGGCTGGGCTTCGATGGCTACACCTTC. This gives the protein CASSSHRLGFDGYTF.

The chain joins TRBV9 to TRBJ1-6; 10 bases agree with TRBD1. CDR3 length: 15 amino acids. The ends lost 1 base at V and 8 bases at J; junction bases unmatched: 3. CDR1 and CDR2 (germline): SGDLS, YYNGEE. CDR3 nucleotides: TGTGCCAGCAGCGTATCCGGGACAGGGGATTCACCCCTCCACTTT. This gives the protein CASSVSGTGDSPLHF.

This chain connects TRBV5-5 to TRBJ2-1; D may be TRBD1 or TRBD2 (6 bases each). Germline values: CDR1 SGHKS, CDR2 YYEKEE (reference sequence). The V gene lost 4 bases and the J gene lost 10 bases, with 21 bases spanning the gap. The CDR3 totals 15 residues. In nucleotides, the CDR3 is TGTGCCAGCAGCCCCGGTCGGGGGCCGGAGTTCGAGCAGTTCTTC. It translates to CASSPGRGPEFEQFF.

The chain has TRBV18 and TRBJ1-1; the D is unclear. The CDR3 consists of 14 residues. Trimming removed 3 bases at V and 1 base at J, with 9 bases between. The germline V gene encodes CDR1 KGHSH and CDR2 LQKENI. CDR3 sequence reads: CASSPDAGNTEAFF. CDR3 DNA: TGTGCCAGCTCACCCGATGCGGGGAACACTGAAGCTTTCTTT. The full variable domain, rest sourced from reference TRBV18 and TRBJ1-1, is NAGVMQNPRHLVRRRGQEARLRCSPMKGHSHVYWYRQLPEEGLKFMVYLQKENIIDESGMPKERFSAEFPKEGPSILRIQQVVRGDSAAYFCASSPDAGNTEAFFGQGTRLTVV.